These 21 T cell receptor beta chains originate from one sample sequenced in a study of response to subunit inactivated influenza vaccine. TCRdb passed the RT-PCR reads through MiXCR, listing each CDR3 protein once. The sample yields about 520,000 distinct CDR3 sequences, over 25% seen once. Source: CD4+ T cells sorted from PBMCs, taken less than 6 days after vaccination. Receptor source: a man aged 50 to 60 who received an inactivated influenza vaccine.

The V and J genes are TRBV12-3 or TRBV12-4 and TRBJ1-5; D possibly corresponds to TRBD1 (5 bases). Trimming removed 6 bases from V and 2 bases from J, with 14 bases in between. The CDR3 covers 15 residues. CDR3: CASRPTGGGNQPQHF. The CDR3 DNA reads TGTGCCAGCAGACCCACAGGAGGAGGCAATCAGCCCCAGCATTTT.

This clonotype has a count of ten or more. The chain employs TRBV12-3 or TRBV12-4 and TRBJ2-1; 8 nucleotides match TRBD2. V lost 4 bases and J lost 5; bases outside the gene matches: 4. This CDR3 comprises 14 residues. The CDR3 DNA reads as TGTGCCAGCAGTTGGGCGGGGGGTAACAATGAGCAGTTCTTC. It translates to CASSWAGGNNEQFF.

The V call is TRBV7-3, the J call TRBJ2-1; 9 nucleotides match TRBD1. The J call may be mistaken, given a closer DNA end match to TRBJ2-7. The CDR3 is 15 residues long. The germline V gene encodes CDR1 SGHTA and CDR2 FQGTGA. The CDR3 region has the DNA TGTGCCAGCAGCTACACAGGGGGCATTAACAATGAGCAGTACTTC. Translating it yields CASSYTGGINNEQYF.

This clonotype occurred a few times. V gene TRBV12-3 or TRBV12-4 combines with J gene TRBJ2-2; unclear D gene. This CDR3 spans 14 amino acids. V gave up 4 bases and J gave up 2 bases, with 8 bases separating them. The CDR3 DNA reads TGTGCCAGCAGTTCCACGATTAACACCGGGGAGCTGTTTTTT. As protein: CASSSTINTGELFF.

As for this clonotype: This clone may be a read error of a much larger clone one base away. The chain recombines TRBV20-1 with TRBJ2-7; a possible D gene is TRBD2 (6 bases). Germline CDR1 and CDR2: DFQATT and SNEGSKA (reference sequence). The CDR3 sequence is 13 residues long. Trimming stripped 7 bases from V and 7 bases from J, with 20 bases between. The CDR3 sequence: CSVPVGSAWEQYF. CDR3 sequence (DNA): TGCAGTGTCCCAGTCGGGAGTGCTTGGGAGCAGTACTTC.

J is TRBJ2-5 and V is TRBV12-3 or TRBV12-4; D unclear. The CDR3 extends over 13 amino acids. Trimming took off 7 bases at V and 5 bases at J, with 14 bases between the two ends. CDR3 amino acids: CASTHLGWETQYF. For the CDR3, the DNA is TGTGCCAGCACCCATCTGGGGTGGGAGACCCAGTACTTC.

J is TRBJ2-7 and V is TRBV10-3; 9 bases line up with TRBD1. V lost 4 bases to trimming and J lost 0 bases; unmatched junction nucleotides: 7. Germline V gene lookup returns CDR1 ENHRY and CDR2 SYGVKD. This CDR3 contains 16 residues. CDR3 in amino acids: CAISARTGDFSYEQYF. DNA for the CDR3: TGTGCCATCAGTGCCAGGACAGGGGATTTCTCCTACGAGCAGTACTTC.

This chain uses TRBV20-1 with TRBJ2-1; D is ambiguous. This CDR3 has 16 residues. Germline CDR1 DFQATT, CDR2 SNEGSKA (reference sequence). V was cut by 0 bases and J by 6 bases, with 18 bases left in between. For the CDR3, the DNA is TGCAGTGCTAGAGATCGAGGCTCTTTCCGATTCAATGAGCAGTTCTTC. It translates to CSARDRGSFRFNEQFF.

Of note for this clonotype: At one of its ends the junction is not consistent with the germline gene, which may arise from a read error. The rearrangement uses TRBV28 and TRBJ2-3, with a weak D call TRBD2 (5 bases). The CDR3 is made up of 16 amino acids. Germline V gene sequence: CDR1 MDHEN, CDR2 SYDVKM. This chain's CDR3 is CARSLFGGGGTDTQYF. The DNA for the CDR3 is TGTGCCAGAAGTTTATTCGGCGGAGGAGGCACAGATACGCAGTATTTT. The whole variable domain, remainder taken from reference TRBV28 and TRBJ2-3, is DVKVTQSSRYLVKRTGEKVFLECVQDMDHENMFWYRQDPGLGLRLIYFSYDVKMKEKGDIPEGYSVSREKKERFSLILESASTNQTSMYLCARSLFGGGGTDTQYFGPGTRLTVL.

This CDR3 is CASSLPGDYGYTF. The CDR3 nucleotides read TGCGCCAGCAGCCTCCCGGGCGACTATGGCTACACCTTC. The chain uses TRBV5-1 and TRBJ1-2; the D is unclear. CDR1 is SGHRS, CDR2 YFSETQ, per germline. Deletions cut 4 bases from V and 3 bases from J, with 10 bases between. This CDR3 is built from 13 residues.

The chain employs TRBV3-1 and TRBJ2-3, with 12 positions matching TRBD2. Germline CDR1 reads LGHDT; CDR2 reads YNNKEL (reference sequence). With V trimmed by 1 base and J by 5 bases, 4 bases remained unmatched. The CDR3 has 16 amino acids. The CDR3 sequence is CASSQALAGGKDTQYF. CDR3 nucleotides: TGTGCCAGCAGCCAAGCCCTAGCGGGAGGGAAAGATACGCAGTATTTT.

The chain combines TRBV12-3 or TRBV12-4 with TRBJ1-1, with 8 bases matching TRBD1. The ends lost 7 bases at V and 5 bases at J; junction bases unmatched: 9. This CDR3 contains 14 residues. The CDR3 nucleotides are TGTGCCAGCACCCCAGACAGGGGTGTAACTGAAGCTTTCTTT. Its protein is CASTPDRGVTEAFF.

The rearrangement uses TRBV7-6 and TRBJ2-2; D is uncertain. CDR3 length: 15 residues. The V gene lost 2 bases and the J gene lost 1 base, with 8 bases spanning the gap. Germline-derived CDR1 and CDR2 are SGHVS and FNYEAQ. The CDR3 is CASSLLQRNTGELFF. Here the CDR3 DNA reads TGTGCCAGCAGCTTACTACAGAGGAACACCGGGGAGCTGTTTTTT.

This clonotype was observed a handful of times. The chain carries TRBV3-1 and TRBJ1-6; D unclear. CDR1 is LGHDT, CDR2 YNNKEL, per germline (reference sequence). This CDR3 comprises 14 residues. V lost 7 bases to trimming and J lost 0 bases, with 7 bases between them. CDR3 protein: CASKPSSYNSPLHF. DNA of the CDR3: TGTGCCAGCAAGCCGAGCTCCTATAATTCACCCCTCCACTTT.

This clonotype was detected a few times. V and J are TRBV4-1 and TRBJ2-1, with 10 bases identical to TRBD2. From germline, CDR1 is MGHRA and CDR2 YSYEKL. Trimming at V came to 4 bases and at J to 6 bases, leaving 9 bases not matched to a gene. The CDR3 has 16 amino acids. The CDR3 spells CASSRSSGGWGNEQFF. In nucleotides, the CDR3 is TGCGCCAGCAGCCGGTCTAGCGGGGGTTGGGGCAATGAGCAGTTCTTC.

This clonotype was recorded once. The gene calls are TRBV4-1 and TRBJ2-5; no firm D call. The ends were cut back, 3 bases at V and 3 bases at J, with 8 bases in the middle. The CDR3 runs 13 residues. Looked up from germline, CDR1 is MGHRA and CDR2 is YSYEKL. CDR3 bases: TGCGCCAGCAGCCACGGCAGAAAAGAGACCCAGTACTTC. Encoded protein: CASSHGRKETQYF.

This clonotype appeared a few times. V usage is TRBV27 and J usage is TRBJ2-7; the D gene is possibly TRBD2 (7 bases). Trimming took off 1 base at V and 2 bases at J, with 12 bases between the two ends. Germline V gives CDR1 MNHEY, CDR2 SMNVEV (reference sequence). The CDR3 is 15 residues long. For the CDR3, the DNA is TGTGCCAGCAGTTTATTACCGGGGGGCCCCTACGAGCAGTACTTC. Encoded protein: CASSLLPGGPYEQYF.

This clonotype has only a few counts. The DNA for the CDR3 is TGTGCCAGCAGTTTTCAGGGACTTCGAATCTCTGGAAACACCATATATTTT. It encodes CASSFQGLRISGNTIYF. The chain is built from TRBV28 and TRBJ1-3; maybe TRBD1 (5 bases). The CDR3 spans 17 residues. Germline V gene lookup returns CDR1 MDHEN and CDR2 SYDVKM. V gave up 3 bases and J gave up 0 bases, with 15 bases separating them.

This clonotype has more than one count but fewer than ten. This chain connects TRBV7-2 to TRBJ1-1; D not certain. CDR1 is SGHTA, CDR2 FQGNSA, per germline. V was trimmed by 2 bases and J by 11 bases, leaving 18 bases between them. The CDR3 contains 14 residues. CDR3 protein: CASSLSQQPVRAFF. CDR3 in DNA: TGTGCCAGCAGCTTATCCCAGCAACCCGTGAGGGCTTTCTTT.

The CDR3 DNA is TGTGCCAGCAGCCGGCGGTCGCTGACAGGTTACTACAATGAGCAGTTCTTC. The encoded protein is CASSRRSLTGYYNEQFF. The rearrangement uses TRBV7-2 and TRBJ2-1; D perhaps matches TRBD1 (6 bases). V lost 5 bases and J lost 3, with 20 bases in between. The CDR3 is 17 amino acids. CDR1 and CDR2 (germline): SGHTA, FQGNSA. The entire variable domain, with the rest obtained from reference TRBV7-2 and TRBJ2-1, is as follows: GAGVSQSPSNKVTEKGKDVELRCDPISGHTALYWYRQSLGQGLEFLIYFQGNSAPDKSGLPSDRFSAERTGGSVSTLTIQRTQQEDSAVYLCASSRRSLTGYYNEQFFGPGTRLTVL.

This clonotype was detected only a few times. The chain links TRBV5-1 to TRBJ2-5; no clear D. The CDR3 runs 15 residues. Per the germline V gene, CDR1 is SGHRS and CDR2 is YFSETQ. Trimming left V 0 bases short and J 2 bases short, with 11 bases between. The CDR3 region has the DNA TGCGCCAGCAGCTTGGGAATGGCTAGACAAGAGACCCAGTACTTC. As protein: CASSLGMARQETQYF.